The entry below describes one TCR beta chain. Cohort assignment relied on participant-reported clinical history. This specimen belongs to a study of blood T cell repertoires in COVID-19. Study at large: The United States, Italy and Spain supplied acute and convalescent COVID-19 samples.

Per the original methods: Using reference gene primer amplification, nucleated cell counts were estimated. TCRdb keeps only in-frame clones here, not all; method: immunoSEQ multiplex PCR. V, J and clone size were drawn from that table, and D and trimming were deduced from the DNA. This sample carries roughly 250,000 clones, roughly nine tenths of them seen once, and the ten largest clones take 0.95% to 1.5%. This CDR3 has 14 amino acids. V lost 2 bases to trimming and J lost 6 bases, with 13 bases between them. Germline-derived CDR1 and CDR2 are SGHDT and YYEEEE. The sequence was obtained from a human donor in a cohort exposed to, infected with or recovered from COVID-19 (not recorded which). The donor label of this sample is uncertain. Sequencing used PBMCs or T cells enriched from blood (not recorded which). The rearrangement joins TRBV5-6 to TRBJ2-3; possibly TRBD2 for D (7 bases). The CDR3 DNA follows: TGTGCCAGCAGCTTTGGGGGGGCCTCCGATACGCAGTATTTT. It encodes CASSFGGASDTQYF.